This TCR beta chain was sequenced during a study of Graves' ophthalmopathy and Graves' hyperthyroidism. A follow-up of 18 months without ophthalmopathy meant that hyperthyroidism was stable. RNA transcripts served as template for amplifying TCR beta CDR3 sequences. RT-PCR was first run with HTBI primers, then multiplex PCR in a second round. TCRdb fed the multiplex PCR reads into MiXCR, producing one record per CDR3 protein. In the table there are hundreds of thousands of distinct CDR3 sequences, around 21% of which are singletons. This CDR3 contains 16 residues. Germline V gene sequence: CDR1 SGHAT, CDR2 FQNNGV. Study conclusions and caveats: Its predictions of ophthalmopathy progression gave the model approximately 65% sensitivity and about 78% specificity.

This clonotype was observed many times. The antigen is unknown. At one of its ends the junction is not consistent with the germline gene, which may arise from a read error. Sequencing was done on a sample of peripheral blood. The source is a woman younger than 30 with stable Graves' hyperthyroidism. The gene calls are TRBV11-2 and TRBJ1-2; TRBD1 agrees at 9 bases. The CDR3 DNA sequence: TGTGCCAGCAGCCTAGACCGGGGACAGGGCGGTGTGAAAGGCACCTTC. Translation gives CASSLDRGQGGVKGTF.